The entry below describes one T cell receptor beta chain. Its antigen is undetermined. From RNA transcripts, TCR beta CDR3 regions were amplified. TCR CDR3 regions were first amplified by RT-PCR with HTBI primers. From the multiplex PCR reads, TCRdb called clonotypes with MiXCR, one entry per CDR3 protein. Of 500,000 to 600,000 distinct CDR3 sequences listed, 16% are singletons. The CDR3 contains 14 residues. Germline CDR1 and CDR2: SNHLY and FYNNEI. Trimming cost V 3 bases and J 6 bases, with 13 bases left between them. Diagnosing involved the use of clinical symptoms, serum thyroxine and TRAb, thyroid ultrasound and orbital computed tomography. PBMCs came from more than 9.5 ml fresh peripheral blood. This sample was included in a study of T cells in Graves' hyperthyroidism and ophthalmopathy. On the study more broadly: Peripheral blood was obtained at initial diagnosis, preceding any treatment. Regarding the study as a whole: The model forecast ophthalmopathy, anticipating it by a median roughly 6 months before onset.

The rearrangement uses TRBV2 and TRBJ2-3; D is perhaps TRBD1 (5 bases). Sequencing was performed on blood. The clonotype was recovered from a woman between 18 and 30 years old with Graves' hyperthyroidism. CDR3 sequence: CASSDRTNRDTQYF. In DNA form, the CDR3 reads TGTGCCAGCAGTGATAGGACCAACAGGGATACGCAGTATTTT.